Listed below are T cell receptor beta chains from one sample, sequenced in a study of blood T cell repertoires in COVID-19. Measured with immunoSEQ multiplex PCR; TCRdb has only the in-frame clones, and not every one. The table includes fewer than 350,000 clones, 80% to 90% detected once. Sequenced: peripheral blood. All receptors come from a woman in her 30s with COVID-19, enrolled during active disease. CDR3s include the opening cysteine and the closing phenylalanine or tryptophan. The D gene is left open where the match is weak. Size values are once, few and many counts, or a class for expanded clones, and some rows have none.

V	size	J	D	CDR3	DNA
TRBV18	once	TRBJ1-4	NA	CASSPNEQGSGEKLFF	TGTGCCAGCTCACCAAATGAACAGGGTTCGGGTGAAAAACTGTTTTTT
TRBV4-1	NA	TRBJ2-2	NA	CASSQENIPGELFF	TGCGCCAGCAGCCAAGAAAATATCCCCGGGGAGCTGTTTTTT
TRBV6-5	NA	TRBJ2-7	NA	CATTQRGGIQYF	TGTGCCACCACCCAACGTGGGGGCATCCAGTACTTC
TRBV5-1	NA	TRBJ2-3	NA	CASSSTSTDTQYF	TGCGCCAGCAGCTCTACTAGCACAGATACGCAGTATTTT
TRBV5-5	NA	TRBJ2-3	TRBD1	CASSVTGTGATDTQYF	TGTGCCAGCAGCGTAACCGGGACAGGGGCCACAGATACGCAGTATTTT
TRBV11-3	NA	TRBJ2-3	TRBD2	CASSLDWLAGVLDTQYF	TGTGCCAGCAGCTTAGATTGGCTAGCGGGGGTGCTAGATACGCAGTATTTT
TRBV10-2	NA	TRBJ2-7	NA	CASSALRTGYEQYF	TGCGCCAGCAGTGCCCTCAGAACGGGGTACGAGCAGTACTTC
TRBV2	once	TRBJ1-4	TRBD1	CASRGGRDRGSMFF	TGTGCCAGCAGGGGTGGTCGGGACAGGGGTTCGATGTTTTTT
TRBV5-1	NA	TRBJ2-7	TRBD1	CASSLWQGAREQYF	TGCGCCAGCAGCTTGTGGCAGGGGGCACGGGAGCAGTACTTC
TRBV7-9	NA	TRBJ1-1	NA	CASRVGGTEAFF	TGTGCCAGCAGGGTCGGAGGGACTGAAGCTTTCTTT
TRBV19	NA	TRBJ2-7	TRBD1	CASSFRDRETYEQYF	TGTGCCAGTAGTTTCCGGGACAGGGAAACCTACGAGCAGTACTTC
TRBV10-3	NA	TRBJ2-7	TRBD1	CATSFGQDYEQYF	TGTGCCACCAGCTTCGGACAGGACTACGAGCAGTACTTC
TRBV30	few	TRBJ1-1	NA	CARIQGIEAFF	TGTGCCAGGATTCAGGGGATTGAAGCTTTCTTT
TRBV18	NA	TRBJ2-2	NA	CASSPSVGQGRPGELFF	TGTGCCAGCTCACCATCGGTAGGGCAGGGGCGGCCCGGGGAGCTGTTTTTT
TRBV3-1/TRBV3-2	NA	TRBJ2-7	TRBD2	CASSHLLAGAYYEQYF	TGTGCCAGCAGCCATTTACTAGCGGGGGCCTACTACGAGCAGTACTTC
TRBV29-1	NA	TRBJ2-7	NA	CSVEKAGSTEQYF	TGCAGCGTTGAAAAGGCAGGGTCCACCGAGCAGTACTTC
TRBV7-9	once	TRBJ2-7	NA	CASSLALGREQYF	TGTGCCAGCAGCTTAGCGCTGGGGAGGGAGCAGTACTTC
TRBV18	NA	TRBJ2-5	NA	CASSPNPLQETQYF	TGTGCCAGCTCACCAAATCCCCTCCAAGAGACCCAGTACTTC
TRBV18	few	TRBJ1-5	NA	CASSPPGRNQPQHF	TGTGCCAGCTCACCACCGGGGCGCAATCAGCCCCAGCATTTT
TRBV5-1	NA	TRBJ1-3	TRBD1	CASSLGTGAGNTIYF	TGCGCCAGCAGCTTGGGGACAGGGGCTGGAAACACCATATATTTT
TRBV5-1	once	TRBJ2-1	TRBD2	CASSFIAGGVYNEQFF	TGCGCCAGCAGCTTTATAGCGGGGGGAGTTTACAATGAGCAGTTCTTC
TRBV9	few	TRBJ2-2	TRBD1	CASSVVQGWTGELFF	TGTGCCAGCAGCGTAGTACAGGGGTGGACCGGGGAGCTGTTTTTT
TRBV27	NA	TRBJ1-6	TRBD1	CASSYGAGGLYNSPLHF	TGTGCCAGCAGTTACGGGGCAGGGGGCCTGTATAATTCACCCCTCCACTTT
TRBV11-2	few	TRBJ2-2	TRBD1	CASSDPPRLGTGLPGELFF	TGTGCCAGCAGCGATCCCCCCCGTTTGGGGACAGGACTACCCGGGGAGCTGTTTTTT
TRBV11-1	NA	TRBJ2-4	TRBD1	CASSKQGANIQYF	TGTGCCAGCAGTAAACAGGGGGCCAACATTCAGTACTTC
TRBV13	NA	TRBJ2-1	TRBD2	CASSLGSSGVYNEQFF	TGTGCCAGCAGCTTAGGATCTAGCGGGGTTTACAATGAGCAGTTCTTC
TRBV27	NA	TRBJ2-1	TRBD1	CASSWTGLNEQFF	TGTGCCAGCAGTTGGACAGGGTTGAATGAGCAGTTCTTC
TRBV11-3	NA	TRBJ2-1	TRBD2	CASSLGTSGGPSSYNEQFF	TGTGCCAGCAGCTTGGGGACTAGCGGGGGGCCTAGCTCCTACAATGAGCAGTTCTTC
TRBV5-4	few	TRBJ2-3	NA	CASSLAQGPTDTQYF	TGTGCCAGCAGCTTGGCCCAGGGGCCCACAGATACGCAGTATTTT
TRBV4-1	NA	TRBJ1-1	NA	CASSQDQANTEAFF	TGCGCCAGCAGCCAAGATCAGGCAAACACTGAAGCTTTCTTT